Following are 4 T cell receptor beta chains from one sample sequenced in a study of cytomegalovirus exposure and HLA in healthy donors. Researchers ran the PCR with 60 Vbeta and 13 Jbeta primers. Method: immunoSEQ multiplex PCR; TCRdb's copy keeps in-frame clones and lacks some. The data contain 110,000 to 150,000 clones, roughly four fifths of them singletons. The sample consisted of PBMCs. The receptor set was obtained from a middle-aged woman in good health and CMV-seronegative.

The genes are TRBV5-1 and TRBJ1-6; D is ambiguous. Trimming removed 0 bases at V and 9 bases at J, with 10 bases between. The CDR3 has 14 amino acids. Germline V gene data show CDR1 as SGHRS and CDR2 as YFSETQ. CDR3 amino acids: CASSLGAQTSPLHF. CDR3 coding DNA: TGCGCCAGCAGCTTGGGGGCGCAGACTTCACCCCTCCACTTT.

The gene calls are TRBV7-2 and TRBJ1-1; a weak D match, TRBD1 (6 bases). CDR3 length: 15 residues. V lost 1 base and J 6 bases, leaving 15 bases between the germline ends. Germline CDR1 and CDR2: SGHTA and FQGNSA. The CDR3: CASSLDRQGYAEAFF. In nucleotides, the CDR3 is TGTGCCAGCAGCTTAGATCGCCAGGGGTACGCTGAAGCTTTCTTT. Combining the CDR3 with reference TRBV7-2 and TRBJ1-1 gives the whole variable domain GAGVSQSPSNKVTEKGKDVELRCDPISGHTALYWYRQSLGQGLEFLIYFQGNSAPDKSGLPSDRFSAERTGGSVSTLTIQRTQQEDSAVYLCASSLDRQGYAEAFFGQGTRLTVV.

The chain carries TRBV11-3 and TRBJ2-7, with D perhaps matching TRBD2 (5 bases). This CDR3 region has 17 residues. The germline V gene encodes CDR1 SGHNT and CDR2 YENEEA. V was pared by 4 bases and J by 6 bases, with 25 bases between. The CDR3 region is CASSSSKYSRESAEQYF. The CDR3 DNA sequence: TGTGCCAGCAGCTCCTCCAAATATTCGAGGGAGAGCGCCGAGCAGTACTTC. The full variable domain, completed using reference TRBV11-3 and TRBJ2-7, is EAGVVQSPRYKIIEKKQPVAFWCNPISGHNTLYWYLQNLGQGPELLIRYENEEAVDDSQLPKDRFSAERLKGVDSTLKIQPAELGDSAVYLCASSSSKYSRESAEQYFGPGTRLTVT.

The rearrangement links TRBV5-1 to TRBJ2-7, with 9 nucleotides matching TRBD1. The CDR3 contains 14 residues. From germline, CDR1 is SGHRS and CDR2 YFSETQ. After removal of 5 bases from V and 3 bases from J, the junction contained 6 bases not matched to a gene. The CDR3 DNA reads as TGCGCCAGCAGGATAATGACAGGGGGCTACGAGCAGTACTTC. Translating gives CASRIMTGGYEQYF. The full variable domain, its missing parts supplied by reference TRBV5-1 and TRBJ2-7, is KAGVTQTPRYLIKTRGQQVTLSCSPISGHRSVSWYQQTPGQGLQFLFEYFSETQRNKGNFPGRFSGRQFSNSRSEMNVSTLELGDSALYLCASRIMTGGYEQYFGPGTRLTVT.